The 31 T cell receptor beta chains below all came from one sample that was sequenced in a study of T cells in Graves' hyperthyroidism and ophthalmopathy. The TCR beta CDR3 regions underwent amplification using RNA transcripts as the source. When the TCR CDR3 underwent first-round RT-PCR, the HTBI primer set was used. TCRdb independently ran MiXCR on the multiplex PCR reads; one entry per CDR3 protein. Among 450,000 to 650,000 distinct CDR3 sequences listed, roughly a sixth were seen once. Sample: blood. The receptors derive from a woman under 30 with Graves' ophthalmopathy.

This rearrangement joins TRBV24-1 to TRBJ1-5; D possibly corresponds to TRBD1 (6 bases). V was cut by 9 bases and J by 0 bases, with 14 bases left in between. This CDR3 has 15 residues. The germline gives CDR1 KGHDR, CDR2 SFDVKD. This chain's CDR3 is CATGQGHNSNQPQHF. CDR3 coding DNA: TGTGCCACCGGTCAGGGGCATAATAGCAATCAGCCCCAGCATTTT.

This clonotype was seen ten or more times. The genes are TRBV2 and TRBJ2-5; D possibly corresponds to TRBD2 (7 bases). The V end lost 3 bases, the J end lost 1 base, and 9 bases lay between the germline ends. CDR1 SNHLY and CDR2 FYNNEI come from the germline V gene. This CDR3 comprises 14 residues. The CDR3 DNA sequence: TGTGCCAGCAGTGACGCGGGGGCCCAAGAGACCCAGTACTTC. Amino acid sequence: CASSDAGAQETQYF.

This sequence joins TRBV5-6 and TRBJ1-1; the D is unclear. This CDR3 has 13 amino acids. Germline assignment: CDR1 SGHDT and CDR2 YYEEEE. V shed 3 bases and J shed 3 bases, with 9 bases lying between them. This chain's CDR3 is CASSYIGDTEAFF. The CDR3 DNA is TGTGCCAGCAGCTATATAGGCGACACTGAAGCTTTCTTT.

In this sample, this clonotype turned up many times. This rearrangement joins TRBV3-1 to TRBJ1-2; 7 positions match TRBD1. This CDR3 has 16 residues. V shed 0 bases, J shed 2 bases, and the junction held 6 bases outside the gene matches. Germline lookup yields CDR1 LGHDT and CDR2 YNNKEL (reference sequence). The chain's CDR3 is CASSQDGTVTNYGYTF. Written as DNA, the CDR3 is TGTGCCAGCAGCCAAGACGGGACAGTGACGAACTATGGCTACACCTTC.

Regarding this clonotype: A much larger clone differs by one base, so this may be a read error. This chain connects TRBV3-1 to TRBJ1-4; the D gene is possibly TRBD1 (5 bases). The V end lost 5 bases, the J end lost 2 bases, and 15 bases lay between the germline ends. The CDR3 contains 16 residues. Germline loops: CDR1 LGHDT, CDR2 YNNKEL (reference sequence). The CDR3 DNA sequence: TGTGCCAGCAGCGACGCGGCCTGGGGCACTAATGAAAAACTGTTTTTT. Protein sequence: CASSDAAWGTNEKLFF.

This clonotype was observed many times. The chain joins TRBV6-2 or TRBV6-3 to TRBJ2-5; unclear D gene. The CDR3 runs to 16 residues. Germline lookup yields CDR1 MNHEY and CDR2 SVGEGT. V dropped 5 bases and J dropped 2 bases, with 18 bases sitting between them. In DNA, the CDR3 is TGTGCCAGCAGTCACCGGGCAGCTACTCCTCAAGAGACCCAGTACTTC. It translates to CASSHRAATPQETQYF.

About this clonotype: A read error may produce the germline difference seen at one junction end. The chain employs TRBV13 and TRBJ1-1, with a weak D call TRBD1 (6 bases). Germline V gives CDR1 PRHDT, CDR2 FYEKMQ (reference sequence). This CDR3 spans 14 amino acids. The CDR3 region is CASSQVGQSPEAFF. Written as DNA, the CDR3 is TGCGCCAGCAGCCAAGTCGGACAGAGCCCTGAAGCTTTCTTT.

This clonotype has a count of ten or more. The genes are TRBV20-1 and TRBJ1-2; no clear D. The V end lost 5 bases, the J end lost 6 bases, and 16 bases lay between the germline ends. The CDR3 is made up of 13 amino acids. From germline, CDR1 is DFQATT and CDR2 SNEGSKA (reference sequence). The CDR3 loop is CSAVVGPTHGYTF. The CDR3 coding sequence is TGCAGTGCTGTTGTCGGTCCCACACATGGCTACACCTTC.

This clonotype was observed a few times. V is TRBV5-5 and J is TRBJ2-1; 9 nucleotides agree with TRBD2. Trimming at V came to 0 bases and at J to 7 bases, leaving 14 bases not matched to a gene. CDR1 is SGHKS, CDR2 YYEKEE, per germline (reference sequence). The CDR3 extends over 18 amino acids. The CDR3 DNA is TGTGCCAGCAGCTTGGAGTTAGCGGGAGTAACCTTTGGGAATGAGCAGTTCTTC. This translates into CASSLELAGVTFGNEQFF.

This clonotype was detected many times. The rearrangement joins TRBV11-2 to TRBJ1-1, with 9 bases identical to TRBD1. V was clipped by 5 bases and J by 11 bases; unmatched bases: 9. CDR1 and CDR2 from the germline V gene are SGHAT and FQNNGV. The CDR3 spans 13 residues. The CDR3 loop is CASSQTGTGSAFF. The CDR3, as DNA: TGTGCCAGCAGCCAAACAGGGACAGGGTCGGCTTTCTTT.

This clonotype was detected ten times or more. V and J are TRBV11-2 and TRBJ1-1; 9 positions agree with TRBD1. Germline assignment: CDR1 SGHAT and CDR2 FQNNGV. The CDR3 consists of 15 residues. V shed 3 bases, J shed 2 bases, and the junction held 4 bases outside the gene matches. CDR3 in amino acids: CASSFYRGPNTEAFF. CDR3 nucleotides: TGTGCCAGCAGCTTCTACAGGGGGCCCAACACTGAAGCTTTCTTT. Using reference TRBV11-2 and TRBJ1-1 for the parts outside the CDR3, the full variable domain is EAGVAQSPRYKIIEKRQSVAFWCNPISGHATLYWYQQILGQGPKLLIQFQNNGVVDDSQLPKDRFSAERLKGVDSTLKIQPAKLEDSAVYLCASSFYRGPNTEAFFGQGTRLTVV.

A few counts support this clonotype. V and J are TRBV27 and TRBJ2-3; D may be TRBD1 (6 bases). The CDR3 consists of 13 residues. Germline CDR1 is MNHEY and CDR2 is SMNVEV (reference sequence). Trimming stripped 8 bases from V and 2 bases from J, with 11 bases between. The CDR3 loop reads CASGDRPTDTQYF. The CDR3 DNA reads TGTGCCAGCGGCGACAGGCCCACAGATACGCAGTATTTT.

In its sample, this clonotype was seen many times. The chain is built from TRBV4-1 and TRBJ2-7; tentative D call: TRBD2 (6 bases). Germline V gives CDR1 MGHRA, CDR2 YSYEKL. Trimming pared 0 bases from V and 0 bases from J, leaving 9 bases between. CDR3 length: 15 amino acids. The CDR3 protein is CASSQDRGNSYEQYF. CDR3 nucleotide sequence: TGCGCCAGCAGCCAAGATCGGGGGAACTCCTACGAGCAGTACTTC.

The chain uses TRBV7-8 and TRBJ2-7; TRBD1 or TRBD2 may be the D gene (5 bases each). Per the germline V gene, CDR1 is SGHVS and CDR2 is FQNEAQ. Trimming cost V 4 bases and J 6 bases, with 16 bases left between them. The CDR3 spans 14 residues. The CDR3 is CASSSPGKGTEQYF. CDR3 coding DNA: TGTGCCAGCAGCTCGCCGGGAAAAGGGACCGAGCAGTACTTC.

The V gene is TRBV25-1, the J gene TRBJ2-7; TRBD1 agrees at 8 bases. CDR3 length equals 12 residues. J lost 9 bases, V lost 3 bases, and 4 bases had no gene match. Germline assignment: CDR1 MGHDK and CDR2 SYGVNS. The CDR3 sequence: CASSDGTGGQYF. CDR3 sequence (DNA): TGTGCCAGCAGTGACGGGACAGGAGGGCAGTACTTC.

There are a few counts of this clonotype. The chain has TRBV19 and TRBJ2-7; a weak D match, TRBD1 (5 bases). The CDR3 is made up of 15 amino acids. Germline V gene data show CDR1 as LNHDA and CDR2 as SQIVND (reference sequence). Trimming removed 3 bases at V and 2 bases at J, with 14 bases between. In nucleotides, the CDR3 is TGTGCCAGTAGTATTGGTCAGGGTAGGCCCTACGAGCAGTACTTC. Translation gives CASSIGQGRPYEQYF. The entire variable domain, with the rest obtained from reference TRBV19 and TRBJ2-7, is as follows: DGGITQSPKYLFRKEGQNVTLSCEQNLNHDAMYWYRQDPGQGLRLIYYSQIVNDFQKGDIAEGYSVSREKKESFPLTVTSAQKNPTAFYLCASSIGQGRPYEQYFGPGTRLTVT.

This clonotype was observed a few times. This rearrangement joins TRBV19 to TRBJ2-2; the match to TRBD1 covers 8 bases. The CDR3 runs 15 residues. Germline assignment: CDR1 LNHDA and CDR2 SQIVND (reference sequence). After removal of 10 bases from V and 3 bases from J, the junction contained 10 bases not matched to a gene. The CDR3 loop reads CATHQAGGHTGELFF. The CDR3 DNA follows: TGTGCCACTCATCAGGCAGGGGGCCACACCGGGGAGCTGTTTTTT.

This clonotype has more than one count but fewer than ten. The chain carries TRBV6-1 and TRBJ2-5; maybe TRBD2 (6 bases). This CDR3 is 15 amino acids long. The V gene's germline CDR1 is MNHNS and CDR2 SASEGT. V lost 1 base and J 4 bases, leaving 13 bases between the germline ends. The CDR3 DNA follows: TGTGCCAGCAGTGAAGGGGCGGGGTCGGTAGAGACCCAGTACTTC. Protein sequence: CASSEGAGSVETQYF.

The V call is TRBV28, the J call TRBJ1-5; TRBD1 aligns across 9 bases. The germline V gene encodes CDR1 MDHEN and CDR2 SYDVKM. This CDR3 spans 16 amino acids. J gave up 1 base and V 4 bases, and 5 bases lay outside the gene matches. Here the CDR3 reads CASSYKQGASNQPQHF. The CDR3 bases are TGTGCCAGCAGTTACAAACAGGGGGCGAGCAATCAGCCCCAGCATTTT.

There are a few counts of this clonotype. DNA for the CDR3: TGTGCCAGCAGCCCCCCACTTCTAGCGGACCAAAAATCGGTTTGCGAGCAGTACTTC. Translation: CASSPPLLADQKSVCEQYF. The chain is built from TRBV3-2 and TRBJ2-7; the D call of TRBD2 is as the table states it, not checked on the DNA. TRBV3-2 represents a pseudogene. CDR3 size: 19 residues.

This clonotype has ten or more counts. The rearrangement uses TRBV28 and TRBJ2-7; D uncertain. The CDR3 sequence is 12 residues long. Germline values: CDR1 MDHEN, CDR2 SYDVKM. Deletions cut 6 bases from V and 1 base from J, with 7 bases between. CDR3 sequence reads: CASRGASYEQYF. The CDR3 region has the DNA TGTGCCAGCAGAGGCGCTTCCTACGAGCAGTACTTC.

This clonotype was recorded at least ten times. The chain recombines TRBV12-3 or TRBV12-4 with TRBJ1-5; D may be TRBD1 (6 bases). The CDR3 sequence is 15 residues long. Trimming took off 4 bases at V and 5 bases at J, with 15 bases between the two ends. CDR3 loop: CASSSSTGNYQPQHF. In nucleotides, the CDR3 is TGTGCCAGCAGTTCCTCGACAGGAAACTATCAGCCCCAGCATTTT.

This clonotype was seen many times. The V call is TRBV18, the J call TRBJ2-1; 11 bases are shared with TRBD1. Germline-derived CDR1 and CDR2 are KGHSH and LQKENI. Unmatched junction bases numbered 3, after V lost 0 bases and J lost 5 bases. The CDR3 sequence is 16 residues long. DNA of the CDR3: TGTGCCAGCTCACCACCGGGACAGGGGGTTGACAATGAGCAGTTCTTC. The encoded protein is CASSPPGQGVDNEQFF.

In this sample, this clonotype turned up a few times. The genes are TRBV27 and TRBJ2-1; a weak D match, TRBD1 (6 bases). CDR1 is MNHEY, CDR2 SMNVEV, per germline (reference sequence). The CDR3 covers 16 residues. V was cut by 6 bases and J by 1 base, with 16 bases left in between. This CDR3 is CASSLFGGGSYNEQFF. DNA of the CDR3: TGTGCCAGCAGCCTTTTTGGGGGCGGGTCCTACAATGAGCAGTTCTTC.

This chain joins TRBV6-1 and TRBJ1-1; TRBD1 is a possible D gene (5 bases). V lost 2 bases and J lost 12, with 13 bases in between. Germline V CDR1 and CDR2: MNHNS, SASEGT. This CDR3 contains 12 residues. The CDR3 reads CASSESREKTFF. CDR3 sequence (DNA): TGTGCCAGCAGTGAATCCAGGGAGAAAACTTTCTTT.

Note on this clonotype: This may come from a read error, since a much larger clone is one base off. The chain recombines TRBV30 with TRBJ1-1; possibly TRBD1 for D (5 bases). CDR1 is GTSNPN, CDR2 SVGIG, per germline (reference sequence). The CDR3 is 16 amino acids. The CDR3 loop reads CAWSVIRYKGNTGAFF. As DNA, the CDR3 is TGTGCCTGGAGTGTAATTAGGTATAAGGGGAACACTGGAGCTTTCTTT.

This rearrangement joins TRBV6-2 or TRBV6-3 to TRBJ2-7, with D perhaps matching TRBD1 (5 bases). CDR1 and CDR2 from the germline V gene are MNHEY and SVGEGT. The CDR3 sequence is 13 residues long. CDR3 nucleotide sequence: TGTGTCGTCGCCCGCAGGGATTCGGACGAGCAGTACTTC. It is translated as CVVARRDSDEQYF.

The V call is TRBV6-2 or TRBV6-3, the J call TRBJ2-7; 9 bases line up with TRBD1. Germline loops: CDR1 MNHEY, CDR2 SVGEGT. V lost 6 bases, J lost 5 bases, and 8 bases stayed unmatched. CDR3 length: 14 amino acids. CDR3 DNA: TGTGCCAGCAGACCGGACAGGGGAAAAAACGAGCAGTACTTC. Translated: CASRPDRGKNEQYF.

This clonotype was recorded at least ten times. This chain's CDR3 is CASSGTGTAEADTQYF. CDR3 sequence (DNA): TGTGCCAGCAGCGGAACCGGGACAGCTGAGGCAGATACGCAGTATTTT. V gene TRBV7-9 combines with J gene TRBJ2-3, with 7 bases aligning to TRBD1. Losses at the gene ends were 5 bases for V and 4 bases for J; bases not matched to a gene: 12. The CDR3 spans 16 residues. The germline gives CDR1 SEHNR, CDR2 FQNEAQ (reference sequence).

J is TRBJ1-1 and V is TRBV19; 10 nucleotides match TRBD1. The J segment lost 8 bases and the V segment lost 5 bases, leaving 8 bases of the junction unmatched. The CDR3 loop spans 14 amino acids. Germline V gene sequence: CDR1 LNHDA, CDR2 SQIVND (reference sequence). The CDR3 loop reads CASSPNRDRGEAFF. The DNA for the CDR3 is TGTGCCAGTAGTCCAAACCGGGACAGGGGAGAAGCTTTCTTT.

This clonotype appeared many times. The chain has TRBV12-3 or TRBV12-4 and TRBJ2-1; perhaps TRBD1 as D (6 bases). V lost 5 bases and J lost 0, with 17 bases in between. The CDR3 contains 17 residues. CDR3 nucleotide sequence: TGTGCCAGCAGTCAGGGGACGGGGATCCCCTCCTACAATGAGCAGTTCTTC. It specifies CASSQGTGIPSYNEQFF.